The 30 T cell receptor beta chains in this list originate from one sample, sequenced in a study of T cell responses to AZD1222 COVID-19 vaccine. Measured with immunoSEQ multiplex PCR; TCRdb has only the in-frame clones, and not every one. This sample has approximately 150,000 clones; almost 90% occur once, and the top ten carry 1.5% to 2%. The starting material was peripheral blood, obtained 28 days after the second AZD1222 dose. The receptors stem from an adult who received the AZD1222 COVID-19 vaccine.

This chain connects TRBV7-6 to TRBJ1-4; perhaps TRBD1 as D (5 bases). V lost 1 base and J 7 bases, leaving 10 bases between the germline ends. Germline CDR1 reads SGHVS; CDR2 reads FNYEAQ. CDR3 length: 14 residues. The CDR3 nucleotides read TGTGCCAGCAGCTTAGGGGGGTCTAGTGAAAAACTGTTTTTT. Its translation is CASSLGGSSEKLFF.

The V and J genes are TRBV11-3 and TRBJ1-1; a possible D gene is TRBD1 (5 bases). V lost 5 bases to trimming and J lost 8 bases, with 12 bases between them. Germline V CDR1 and CDR2: SGHNT, YENEEA. The CDR3 spans 12 residues. The CDR3 here is CASSHIRGEAFF. CDR3 bases: TGTGCCAGCAGCCATATAAGGGGAGAAGCTTTCTTT.

In this sample, this clone turned up once. The rearrangement uses TRBV28 and TRBJ2-3; 11 bases map to TRBD2. Germline trimming cut 5 bases from V and 3 bases from J; bases unmatched to any gene: 7. Germline CDR1 is MDHEN and CDR2 is SYDVKM. The CDR3 has 16 residues. The DNA of the CDR3 is TGTGCCAGCAGTGATAGCGGGAGGGCCGTTACAGATACGCAGTATTTT. Residues: CASSDSGRAVTDTQYF.

This sequence joins TRBV29-1 and TRBJ1-1; TRBD1 is a possible D gene (6 bases). V shed 5 bases and J shed 8 bases, with 15 bases lying between them. Germline V CDR1 and CDR2: SQVTM, ANQGSEA. This CDR3 is 12 amino acids long. In DNA form, the CDR3 reads TGCAGCGTTTCAGGGGCGAGGATGGAAGCTTTCTTT. Protein product: CSVSGARMEAFF.

The chain joins TRBV6-5 to TRBJ2-1; D not resolved. The CDR3 has 13 amino acids. Germline CDR1 reads MNHEY; CDR2 reads SVGAGI. Trimming shortened V by 6 bases and J by 6 bases, and 12 bases separated the two germline ends. The CDR3 region has the DNA TGTGCCAGCAGGCTTAAAGGACGCAATGAGCAGTTCTTC. Translation: CASRLKGRNEQFF.

This chain links TRBV28 with TRBJ1-2, with 9 nucleotides matching TRBD1. The CDR3 consists of 15 residues. Germline loops: CDR1 MDHEN, CDR2 SYDVKM. Trimming took 3 bases from V and 4 from J; bases not matched to a gene: 6. The CDR3, as DNA: TGTGCCAGCAGTTTTTGGGACAGGGCGAGCTATGGCTACACCTTC. Amino acids: CASSFWDRASYGYTF.

V is TRBV7-6 and J is TRBJ1-3, with 10 positions matching TRBD1. Germline V gives CDR1 SGHVS, CDR2 FNYEAQ. V lost 1 base, J lost 4 bases, and 4 bases stayed unmatched. This CDR3 is built from 16 residues. The CDR3 loop reads CASSLGQGASGNTIYF. The CDR3 DNA is TGTGCCAGCAGCTTAGGACAGGGGGCGTCAGGAAACACCATATATTTT.

The chain couples TRBV6-5 to TRBJ2-7; tentatively, D is TRBD2 (6 bases). The CDR3 length is 16 residues. Germline V gene sequence: CDR1 MNHEY, CDR2 SVGAGI. Deletions cut 0 bases from V and 3 bases from J, with 15 bases between. DNA for the CDR3: TGTGCCAGCAGTTACTCGAAGCGGGTAGGCAGCTACGAGCAGTACTTC. As protein: CASSYSKRVGSYEQYF.

The J gene is TRBJ2-2, the V gene TRBV28; 7 bases fit TRBD2. V lost 8 bases to trimming and J lost 7 bases; unmatched junction nucleotides: 19. This CDR3 spans 17 amino acids. CDR1 MDHEN and CDR2 SYDVKM come from the germline V gene. The CDR3 here is CASQVEAGKSRHGELFF. The CDR3 DNA sequence: TGTGCCAGCCAGGTGGAAGCGGGAAAGTCGCGCCACGGGGAGCTGTTTTTT. The entire variable domain, with the rest obtained from reference TRBV28 and TRBJ2-2, is as follows: DVKVTQSSRYLVKRTGEKVFLECVQDMDHENMFWYRQDPGLGLRLIYFSYDVKMKEKGDIPEGYSVSREKKERFSLILESASTNQTSMYLCASQVEAGKSRHGELFFGEGSRLTVL.

The chain couples TRBV5-6 to TRBJ1-4; D might be TRBD1 (5 bases). The germline V gene encodes CDR1 SGHDT and CDR2 YYEEEE. V gave up 1 base and J gave up 0 bases, with 10 bases separating them. The CDR3 runs to 16 residues. CDR3 region: CASSLQGLATNEKLFF. The CDR3 DNA reads as TGTGCCAGCAGCTTGCAGGGTTTGGCAACTAATGAAAAACTGTTTTTT.

This chain connects TRBV7-2 to TRBJ1-5, with 9 positions matching TRBD1. The CDR3 runs 13 residues. Germline V gene sequence: CDR1 SGHTA, CDR2 FQGNSA. The J segment lost 7 bases and the V segment lost 5 bases, leaving 3 bases of the junction unmatched. CDR3 loop: CASSGDRVQPQHF. The CDR3 nucleotides are TGTGCCAGCAGCGGGGACAGGGTCCAGCCCCAGCATTTT.

The DNA for the CDR3 is TGTGCCAGCAGCCTGGGAGGGGCAGGGACAGATACGCAGTATTTT. This encodes CASSLGGAGTDTQYF. The V and J genes are TRBV11-2 and TRBJ2-3; 7 bases agree with TRBD2. The V gene's germline CDR1 is SGHAT and CDR2 FQNNGV. CDR3 length: 15 amino acids. Losses at the gene ends were 5 bases for V and 3 bases for J; bases not matched to a gene: 8.

This clone was recorded once. V gene TRBV2 combines with J gene TRBJ2-2; 7 nucleotides align to TRBD2. This CDR3 region has 16 residues. Germline V gene sequence: CDR1 SNHLY, CDR2 FYNNEI. Trimming removed 2 bases from V and 1 base from J; junction bases left unmatched: 4. The DNA of the CDR3 is TGTGCCAGCAGTGAACCTTCTAGCGGGAACACCGGGGAGCTGTTTTTT. It translates to CASSEPSSGNTGELFF. The full variable domain, with the rest looked up from reference TRBV2 and TRBJ2-2, is EPEVTQTPSHQVTQMGQEVILRCVPISNHLYFYWYRQILGQKVEFLVSFYNNEISEKSEIFDDQFSVERPDGSNFTLKIRSTKLEDSAMYFCASSEPSSGNTGELFFGEGSRLTVL.

The chain links TRBV7-6 to TRBJ2-7; no firm D call. V gave up 0 bases and J gave up 2 bases, with 8 bases separating them. Germline CDR1 and CDR2: SGHVS and FNYEAQ. The CDR3 spans 14 residues. In DNA form, the CDR3 reads TGTGCCAGCAGCTTAGCGCGCGGCCCCTACGAGCAGTACGTC. It encodes CASSLARGPYEQYV.

The genes are TRBV4-1 and TRBJ1-3; 7 nucleotides match TRBD1. This CDR3 is 18 amino acids long. V trimming: 0 bases; J trimming: 0 bases; junction bases outside the gene matches: 8. Germline V gene sequence: CDR1 MGHRA, CDR2 YSYEKL. CDR3 nucleotides: TGCGCCAGCAGCCAAGAACCCTTGGGACAGACCTCTGGAAACACCATATATTTT. Residues: CASSQEPLGQTSGNTIYF.

This clone occurred once. The chain has TRBV7-2 and TRBJ1-3, with D unresolved. Germline V gives CDR1 SGHTA, CDR2 FQGNSA. V was trimmed by 1 base and J by 0 bases, leaving 7 bases between them. The CDR3 spans 15 residues. The CDR3 sequence is CASSLVPSSGNTIYF. For the CDR3, the DNA is TGTGCCAGCAGCTTAGTTCCCAGCTCTGGAAACACCATATATTTT.

This sequence joins TRBV19 and TRBJ1-4, with TRBD1 identical over 7 bases. The germline CDR1 and CDR2 sequences are LNHDA and SQIVND (reference sequence). Trimming cost V 5 bases and J 1 base; bases outside gene matches: 4. The CDR3 is 15 amino acids. CDR3 sequence: CASSAQGVTNEKLFF. The CDR3, as DNA: TGTGCCAGTAGTGCCCAGGGGGTAACTAATGAAAAACTGTTTTTT. The full variable domain, with the rest looked up from reference TRBV19 and TRBJ1-4, is DGGITQSPKYLFRKEGQNVTLSCEQNLNHDAMYWYRQDPGQGLRLIYYSQIVNDFQKGDIAEGYSVSREKKESFPLTVTSAQKNPTAFYLCASSAQGVTNEKLFFGSGTQLSVL.

The chain joins TRBV7-2 to TRBJ1-5, with TRBD1 matching over 8 bases. Germline CDR1 SGHTA, CDR2 FQGNSA. J gave up 4 bases and V 5 bases, and 4 bases lay outside the gene matches. This CDR3 spans 14 amino acids. The CDR3 reads CASSRDRGNQPQHF. For the CDR3, the DNA is TGTGCCAGCAGCCGTGACAGGGGTAATCAGCCCCAGCATTTT.

V usage is TRBV19 and J usage is TRBJ2-1, with a tentative D call TRBD1 (6 bases). CDR1 and CDR2 (germline): LNHDA, SQIVND (reference sequence). The CDR3 length is 15 residues. The V gene lost 6 bases and the J gene lost 5 bases, with 17 bases spanning the gap. CDR3 DNA: TGTGCCAGTAGCTCGACCGGGACAAACAACAATGAGCAGTTCTTC. It yields the protein CASSSTGTNNNEQFF.

The V and J genes are TRBV28 and TRBJ2-3, with 10 positions matching TRBD2. Germline CDR1 is MDHEN and CDR2 is SYDVKM. This CDR3 has 18 residues. Trimming took 4 bases from V and 6 from J; bases not matched to a gene: 16. The CDR3 sequence: CASSSTARTSGPSDTQYF. The CDR3 DNA reads as TGTGCCAGCAGTTCAACAGCAAGGACTAGCGGCCCCTCCGATACGCAGTATTTT.

J is TRBJ1-4 and V is TRBV6-5, with 9 bases lining up with TRBD1. V lost 6 bases and J lost 7; bases outside the gene matches: 3. Looked up from germline, CDR1 is MNHEY and CDR2 is SVGAGI. CDR3 length: 13 residues. CDR3 sequence (DNA): TGTGCCAGCAGGGACAGGGGTACTGAAAAACTGTTTTTT. Its translation is CASRDRGTEKLFF.

This chain connects TRBV14 to TRBJ2-5, with D unclear. V was shortened by 1 base and J by 1 base, with 16 bases between the two germline ends. This CDR3 region has 17 residues. Germline CDR1 SGHDN, CDR2 FVKESK. CDR3 in DNA: TGTGCCAGCAGCCAAGGAAACGTCTGGGCGGCCCAAGAGACCCAGTACTTC. Its protein product is CASSQGNVWAAQETQYF.

The chain joins TRBV29-1 to TRBJ1-2; TRBD1 matches 11 bases. The J segment lost 8 bases and the V segment lost 7 bases, leaving 6 bases of the junction unmatched. The CDR3 length is 12 residues. Germline V gene lookup returns CDR1 SQVTM and CDR2 ANQGSEA. The CDR3: CSGTGGVNGYTF. The CDR3 DNA sequence: TGCAGCGGGACAGGGGGCGTAAACGGCTACACCTTC.

This CDR3 is CATRQLLYNSPLHF. The CDR3 coding sequence is TGTGCCACCCGACAGCTCCTCTATAATTCACCCCTCCACTTT. The V and J genes are TRBV28 and TRBJ1-6; tentative D call: TRBD1 (5 bases). This CDR3 spans 14 amino acids. Between the trimmed V and J ends, which lost 10 bases and 3 bases, there was a span of 13 bases. From germline, CDR1 is MDHEN and CDR2 SYDVKM.

This rearrangement joins TRBV4-1 to TRBJ2-2, with 12 positions matching TRBD1. The CDR3 extends over 16 amino acids. The V and J ends lost 0 bases and 12 bases, in that order; junction bases with no gene match: 8. The V gene's germline CDR1 is MGHRA and CDR2 YSYEKL. CDR3 residues: CASSQDGAGTGGKLFF. DNA of the CDR3: TGCGCCAGCAGCCAAGATGGAGCTGGGACAGGGGGCAAGCTGTTTTTT.

CDR3 DNA sequence: TGTGCCAGTAGTACCCGGGACAGGGCTTCACCCCTCCACTTT. Translation gives CASSTRDRASPLHF. The chain employs TRBV19 and TRBJ1-6; 9 bases match TRBD1. The germline V gene encodes CDR1 LNHDA and CDR2 SQIVND (reference sequence). The junction had 4 bases not matched to a gene; V was cut back by 4 bases and J by 9 bases. The CDR3 runs 14 residues.

This chain links TRBV28 with TRBJ1-5; tentative D call: TRBD1 (5 bases). V lost 5 bases to trimming and J lost 6 bases, with 14 bases between them. CDR3 length: 14 amino acids. Per the germline V gene, CDR1 is MDHEN and CDR2 is SYDVKM. The CDR3 spells CASSPIGGGQPQHF. CDR3 sequence (DNA): TGTGCCAGCAGTCCGATTGGGGGGGGTCAGCCCCAGCATTTT.

The V and J genes are TRBV5-6 and TRBJ1-5; D is uncertain. V was trimmed by 0 bases and J by 0 bases, leaving 7 bases between them. The germline gives CDR1 SGHDT, CDR2 YYEEEE. The CDR3 is made up of 15 amino acids. CDR3 residues: CASSLGGNSNQPQHF. The CDR3 nucleotides read TGTGCCAGCAGCTTGGGAGGAAATAGCAATCAGCCCCAGCATTTT.

This clone has a single count. This sequence joins TRBV30 and TRBJ2-5; TRBD2 matches 9 bases. Looked up from germline, CDR1 is GTSNPN and CDR2 is SVGIG (reference sequence). The trim removed 0 bases at V and 5 bases at J, leaving 4 bases unmatched. This CDR3 is 14 amino acids long. The CDR3 DNA sequence: TGTGCCTGGAGTGTGAGCGGGGGGTGGGAGACCCAGTACTTC. As protein: CAWSVSGGWETQYF.

The rearrangement joins TRBV7-2 to TRBJ1-1; D gene ambiguous. The CDR3 is 13 residues long. V shed 0 bases and J shed 5 bases, with 7 bases lying between them. Germline values: CDR1 SGHTA, CDR2 FQGNSA. The chain's CDR3 is CASSLAAVTEAFF. CDR3 nucleotides: TGTGCCAGCAGCTTAGCGGCGGTGACTGAAGCTTTCTTT.